These 24 T cell receptor beta chains share one sample of origin, sequenced in a study of CD4 T cells in relation to SARS-CoV-2 and coronaviruses. CD4+ T cells from unexposed donors were obtained before the COVID-19 pandemic (2011-2018). This table comes from immunoSEQ multiplex PCR, and its TCRdb copy is limited to in-frame clones, with some not included. Here the sample spans about 55,000 clones, around 86% being singletons. The sequenced sample was memory CD4+ T cells from PBMCs. The receptors stem from a human donor in good health.

J is TRBJ2-5 and V is TRBV29-1; TRBD2 matches 9 bases. The CDR3 runs to 14 residues. Germline CDR1 reads SQVTM; CDR2 reads ANQGSEA. Trimming took 4 bases from V and 2 from J; bases not matched to a gene: 5. CDR3 loop: CSVVGTSRQETQYF. The CDR3 DNA reads as TGCAGCGTTGTTGGGACTAGCCGACAAGAGACCCAGTACTTC.

The chain is built from TRBV3-1 (or the pseudogene TRBV3-2) and TRBJ2-7, with D unclear. V was cut by 1 base and J by 6 bases, with 13 bases left in between. This CDR3 is 14 amino acids long. CDR1 and CDR2 from the germline V gene are LGHDT and YNNKEL (reference sequence). The CDR3 spells CASSQVVEGGEQYF. In nucleotides, the CDR3 is TGTGCCAGCAGCCAAGTGGTCGAAGGTGGCGAGCAGTACTTC.

This clone was recorded a few times. The rearrangement uses TRBV28 and TRBJ1-6; no clear D gene. Per germline, CDR1 MDHEN and CDR2 SYDVKM. This CDR3 is 12 amino acids long. Trimming took 2 bases from V and 10 from J, leaving 6 bases between them. CDR3 nucleotides: TGTGCCAGCAGTTTACTCCCCTCACCCCTCCACTTT. Translated, it gives CASSLLPSPLHF.

V is TRBV12-3 or TRBV12-4 and J is TRBJ2-7; D call uncertain. The V and J ends lost 6 bases and 6 bases respectively, with 12 bases between them. This CDR3 is 12 amino acids long. The CDR3: CASRNAWGEQYF. DNA of the CDR3: TGTGCCAGCAGGAACGCTTGGGGCGAGCAGTACTTC.

V usage is TRBV29-1 and J usage is TRBJ2-3, with D perhaps TRBD2 (5 bases). CDR3 length equals 10 residues. Trimming cost V 4 bases and J 8 bases, with 7 bases left between them. CDR1 is SQVTM, CDR2 ANQGSEA, per germline. In nucleotides, the CDR3 is TGCAGCGTTGCGGCGGGTACGCAGTATTTT. It specifies CSVAAGTQYF.

This clone was seen once. This chain links TRBV4-2 with TRBJ2-7; possible D gene TRBD1, 6 bases. The CDR3 loop spans 17 amino acids. The germline V and J ends were trimmed by 0 bases and 6 bases, with 21 bases remaining between them. Germline V gene sequence: CDR1 LGHNA, CDR2 YNFKEQ. The CDR3 region is CASSQDLGGRRGGEQYF. CDR3 coding DNA: TGTGCCAGCAGCCAAGATCTTGGGGGACGAAGAGGGGGCGAGCAGTACTTC.

This chain joins TRBV18 and TRBJ2-2; 7 nucleotides match TRBD1. Germline V gives CDR1 KGHSH, CDR2 LQKENI. V shed 3 bases, J shed 2 bases, and the junction held 3 bases outside the gene matches. The length of the CDR3 is 15 residues. The CDR3: CASSPDRVNTGELFF. The CDR3 nucleotides are TGTGCCAGCTCACCTGACAGGGTCAACACCGGGGAGCTGTTTTTT.

Only one count was recorded for this clone. The chain employs TRBV15 and TRBJ1-3, with a weak D call TRBD1 (5 bases). The germline V gene has CDR1 LNHNV and CDR2 YYDKDF (reference sequence). Trimming removed 6 bases from V and 6 bases from J, with 15 bases in between. The CDR3 runs to 14 residues. CDR3 DNA: TGTGCCACCAGGGCCGGGGGAAGGGAAAACACCATATATTTT. Its protein is CATRAGGRENTIYF. Supplemented by reference TRBV15 and TRBJ1-3, the full variable domain reads DAMVIQNPRYQVTQFGKPVTLSCSQTLNHNVMYWYQQKSSQAPKLLFHYYDKDFNNEADTPDNFQSRRPNTSFCFLDIRSPGLGDTAMYLCATRAGGRENTIYFGEGSWLTVV.

This rearrangement joins TRBV10-2 to TRBJ1-5; D is uncertain. The V gene's germline CDR1 is WSHSY and CDR2 SAAADI. Trimming left V 4 bases short and J 1 base short, with 5 bases between. This CDR3 has 13 residues. As DNA, the CDR3 is TGCGCCAGCAGTGCTGGGAGCAATCAGCCCCAGCATTTT. This translates into CASSAGSNQPQHF.

The CDR3 DNA follows: TGTGCCAGCAGTGACTGGGGGAACAATTCACCCCTCCACTTT. This translates into CASSDWGNNSPLHF. V gene TRBV2 combines with J gene TRBJ1-6; a weak D match, TRBD1 (5 bases). This CDR3 has 14 amino acids. Trimming left V 3 bases short and J 7 bases short, with 10 bases between. The V gene's germline CDR1 is SNHLY and CDR2 FYNNEI.

The V call is TRBV7-2, the J call TRBJ1-1; 10 nucleotides match TRBD1. V gave up 5 bases and J gave up 4 bases; unmatched junction bases: 10. This CDR3 is 16 amino acids long. CDR1 and CDR2 (germline): SGHTA, FQGNSA. Written as DNA, the CDR3 is TGTGCCAGCAGCAGACCGGGACAGGGGAGAGGCACTGAAGCTTTCTTT. As protein: CASSRPGQGRGTEAFF.

This chain connects TRBV6-5 to TRBJ1-1, with unresolved D. Germline assignment: CDR1 MNHEY and CDR2 SVGAGI. The V end lost 2 bases, the J end lost 2 bases, and 6 bases lay between the germline ends. This CDR3 contains 13 residues. CDR3 in amino acids: CASSYRVNTEAFF. The DNA of the CDR3 is TGTGCCAGCAGTTACAGGGTAAACACTGAAGCTTTCTTT.

The genes are TRBV5-4 and TRBJ2-7; tentatively, D is TRBD2 (6 bases). Per the germline V gene, CDR1 is SGHNT and CDR2 is YYREEE (reference sequence). The CDR3 sequence is 16 residues long. The ends were cut back, 0 bases at V and 5 bases at J, with 18 bases in the middle. As DNA, the CDR3 is TGTGCCAGCAGCTTGGGATCCGCAGGGAGGTTGCACGAGCAGTACTTC. It is translated as CASSLGSAGRLHEQYF. Combining the CDR3 with reference TRBV5-4 and TRBJ2-7 gives the whole variable domain ETGVTQSPTHLIKTRGQQVTLRCSSQSGHNTVSWYQQALGQGPQFIFQYYREEENGRGNFPPRFSGLQFPNYSSELNVNALELDDSALYLCASSLGSAGRLHEQYFGPGTRLTVT.

This chain connects TRBV7-8 to TRBJ2-2, with D unclear. Germline V gene data show CDR1 as SGHVS and CDR2 as FQNEAQ. The CDR3 has 16 residues. The V end lost 2 bases, the J end lost 6 bases, and 16 bases lay between the germline ends. The CDR3 spells CASSLFRFGGAGELFF. CDR3 in DNA: TGTGCCAGCAGCTTATTCCGATTCGGTGGAGCCGGGGAGCTGTTTTTT.

The CDR3 here is CASSLSGGGYNEQFF. The CDR3 DNA reads TGTGCCAGCAGTTTATCGGGTGGAGGCTACAATGAGCAGTTCTTC. The chain carries TRBV28 and TRBJ2-1; maybe TRBD2 (5 bases). The V end lost 1 base, the J end lost 3 bases, and 10 bases lay between the germline ends. The CDR3 is 15 amino acids. Germline V CDR1 and CDR2: MDHEN, SYDVKM.

This chain connects TRBV12-5 to TRBJ2-5; D remains unclear. CDR1 is LGHNT, CDR2 FRNRAP, per germline. The CDR3 is made up of 12 amino acids. The V gene lost 6 bases and the J gene lost 4 bases, with 9 bases spanning the gap. The CDR3 spells CASGDLRETQYF. CDR3 in DNA: TGTGCTAGTGGGGACCTTCGAGAGACCCAGTACTTC.

This clone was seen only a few times. The chain carries TRBV5-4 and TRBJ2-7, with TRBD1 matching over 10 bases. The CDR3 is made up of 16 amino acids. CDR1 is SGHNT and CDR2 is YYREEE in the germline V gene (reference sequence). V shed 0 bases, J shed 2 bases, and the junction held 5 bases outside the gene matches. The CDR3 is CASSLEVGTGAYEQYF. As DNA, the CDR3 is TGTGCCAGCAGCTTGGAGGTGGGGACAGGGGCCTACGAGCAGTACTTC.

The rearrangement joins TRBV20-1 to TRBJ2-3; perhaps TRBD1 as D (6 bases). Deletions cut 4 bases from V and 6 bases from J, with 8 bases between. There are 11 residues in the CDR3. The germline V gene encodes CDR1 DFQATT and CDR2 SNEGSKA (reference sequence). The chain's CDR3 is CSANRADTQYF. CDR3 DNA sequence: TGCAGTGCTAACAGGGCTGATACGCAGTATTTT.

CDR3 region: CASSYSTRSDTQYF. CDR3 nucleotide sequence: TGTGCCAGCAGTTACTCAACTAGATCAGATACGCAGTATTTT. This chain connects TRBV6-5 to TRBJ2-3; TRBD2 is a possible D gene (5 bases). V was clipped by 0 bases and J by 4 bases, with 8 bases between them. The germline CDR1 and CDR2 sequences are MNHEY and SVGAGI. The CDR3 extends over 14 amino acids.

J is TRBJ2-1 and V is TRBV12-3 or TRBV12-4; tentative D call: TRBD2 (6 bases). This CDR3 spans 13 amino acids. Trimming shortened V by 9 bases and J by 0 bases, and 9 bases separated the two germline ends. Here the CDR3 reads CASSGSSYNEQFF. In DNA, the CDR3 is TGTGCCAGTAGCGGTAGCTCCTACAATGAGCAGTTCTTC.

This chain joins TRBV3-1 (or the pseudogene TRBV3-2) and TRBJ2-1, with a tentative D call TRBD1 (5 bases). CDR1 and CDR2 from the germline V gene are LGHDT and YNNKEL (reference sequence). Trimming took off 3 bases at V and 2 bases at J, with 11 bases between the two ends. CDR3 size: 15 residues. The CDR3 DNA reads TGTGCCAGCAGCCAGTTGCAGGGTGCCTACAATGAGCAGTTCTTC. Amino acid sequence: CASSQLQGAYNEQFF.

The count of this clone is one. The chain combines TRBV7-2 with TRBJ2-3; no firm D call. Germline-derived CDR1 and CDR2 are SGHTA and FQGNSA. V gave up 5 bases and J gave up 3 bases, with 12 bases separating them. The CDR3 contains 14 residues. The CDR3: CASSPISPTDTQYF. The DNA for the CDR3 is TGTGCCAGCAGCCCGATCAGTCCTACAGATACGCAGTATTTT.

The chain couples TRBV30 to TRBJ2-7; D might be TRBD1 (6 bases). CDR1 and CDR2 from the germline V gene are GTSNPN and SVGIG (reference sequence). The V and J ends lost 2 bases and 4 bases respectively, with 18 bases between them. CDR3 size: 15 residues. The CDR3: CAWSNLGARAYEQYF. In DNA, the CDR3 is TGTGCCTGGAGTAACCTGGGGGCCCGGGCTTACGAGCAGTACTTC.

The genes are TRBV19 and TRBJ2-3; 9 bases are shared with TRBD2. J gave up 5 bases and V 2 bases, and 11 bases lay outside the gene matches. Germline V gene sequence: CDR1 LNHDA, CDR2 SQIVND (reference sequence). The CDR3 is 17 amino acids. CDR3 sequence reads: CASSISHSGRGEDTQYF. The CDR3 DNA is TGTGCCAGTAGTATAAGTCATAGCGGGAGAGGGGAAGATACGCAGTATTTT.